The 8 T cell receptor beta chains in this list originate from one sample, sequenced in a study of CD8+ T cells in alopecia areata. Regarding treatment: oral pan-JAK inhibitor, 5-10 mg twice daily. Sequencing templates came from extracted RNA that was reverse transcribed into cDNA. Assay used: immunoSEQ multiplex PCR; TCRdb lists only in-frame clones, some missing. The table lists hundreds of thousands of clones, around two fifths of them singletons. The input for sequencing was CD4+ T cells sorted from blood, taken around week 34, from a patient treated with tofacitinib. These receptors were obtained from a human donor with alopecia areata.

This clone was recorded a few times. The chain uses TRBV29-1 and TRBJ2-1; TRBD2 aligns across 12 bases. Germline CDR1 is SQVTM and CDR2 is ANQGSEA. The length of the CDR3 is 16 residues. J was trimmed by 4 bases and V by 5 bases; bases with no gene match: 9. The CDR3 DNA is TGCAGCGTTCAAACTAGCGGGAGGCAGCCGTACAATGAGCAGTTCTTC. Translated: CSVQTSGRQPYNEQFF.

The sample holds many counts of this clone. This rearrangement joins TRBV7-9 to TRBJ2-5, with TRBD2 as a possible D gene (5 bases). Looked up from germline, CDR1 is SEHNR and CDR2 is FQNEAQ (reference sequence). This CDR3 is 15 amino acids long. V dropped 5 bases and J dropped 5 bases, with 18 bases sitting between them. CDR3 sequence: CASSPAGDPGETQYF. The CDR3 nucleotides are TGTGCCAGCAGCCCGGCGGGCGACCCGGGGGAGACCCAGTACTTC.

The rearrangement joins TRBV30 to TRBJ2-7; D gene uncertain. V lost 2 bases and J lost 0, with 8 bases in between. Germline V lookup: CDR1 GTSNPN, CDR2 SVGIG (reference sequence). CDR3 length: 13 amino acids. The CDR3 region is CAWSPGNSYEQYF. The DNA for the CDR3 is TGTGCCTGGAGTCCCGGCAACTCCTACGAGCAGTACTTC.

This clone has just a few counts. V gene TRBV2 combines with J gene TRBJ2-7; D remains unclear. Germline assignment: CDR1 SNHLY and CDR2 FYNNEI. This CDR3 spans 14 amino acids. V gave up 7 bases and J gave up 2 bases, with 15 bases separating them. Here the CDR3 reads CASTRLLNTYEQYF. Here the CDR3 DNA reads TGTGCCAGCACACGGCTCCTCAACACCTACGAGCAGTACTTC.

This clone showed up just a few times. The chain links TRBV10-3 to TRBJ2-1; no firm D call. The V gene lost 3 bases and the J gene lost 6 bases, with 6 bases spanning the gap. CDR1 is ENHRY, CDR2 SYGVKD, per germline. The CDR3 is 12 residues long. The CDR3 here is CAISDPGNEQFF. CDR3 nucleotide sequence: TGTGCCATCAGTGATCCGGGCAATGAGCAGTTCTTC.

A few counts support this clone. The rearrangement links TRBV5-1 to TRBJ2-3; TRBD2 agrees at 9 bases. The CDR3 sequence is 16 residues long. Trimming cost V 4 bases and J 4 bases; bases outside gene matches: 10. Germline lookup yields CDR1 SGHRS and CDR2 YFSETQ. The CDR3, as DNA: TGCGCCAGCAGCATAGAAGGGACTAGCTGGGCAGATACGCAGTATTTT. It specifies CASSIEGTSWADTQYF.

V and J are TRBV5-5 and TRBJ2-5, with a weak D call TRBD2 (5 bases). The CDR3 has 15 residues. V dropped 0 bases and J dropped 0 bases, with 9 bases sitting between them. Germline CDR1 and CDR2: SGHKS and YYEKEE (reference sequence). Here the CDR3 DNA reads TGTGCCAGCAGCTTGGCCGGGGTCCACCAAGAGACCCAGTACTTC. Translation gives CASSLAGVHQETQYF.

The chain joins TRBV5-1 to TRBJ2-2, with TRBD1 matching over 7 bases. V shed 0 bases and J 3 bases; nucleotides not matched to a gene: 5. Germline V gives CDR1 SGHRS, CDR2 YFSETQ. The length of the CDR3 is 16 residues. CDR3 sequence reads: CASSLVPGQYTGELFF. As DNA, the CDR3 is TGCGCCAGCAGCTTGGTTCCGGGACAGTACACCGGGGAGCTGTTTTTT.